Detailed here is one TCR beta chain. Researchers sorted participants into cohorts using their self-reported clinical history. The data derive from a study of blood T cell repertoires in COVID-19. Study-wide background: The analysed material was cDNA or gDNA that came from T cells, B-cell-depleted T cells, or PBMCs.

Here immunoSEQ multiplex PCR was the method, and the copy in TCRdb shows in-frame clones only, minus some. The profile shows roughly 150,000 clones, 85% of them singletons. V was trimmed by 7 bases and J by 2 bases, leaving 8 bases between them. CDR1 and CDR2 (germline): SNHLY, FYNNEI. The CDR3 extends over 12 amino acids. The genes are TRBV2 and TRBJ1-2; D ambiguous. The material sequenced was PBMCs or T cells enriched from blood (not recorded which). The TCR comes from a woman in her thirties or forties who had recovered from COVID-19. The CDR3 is CASNSRNYGYTF. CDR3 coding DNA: TGTGCCAGCAACAGCCGAAACTATGGCTACACCTTC.